The clone carrying this TCR beta chain was observed a few times. The entry originates in a study of blood T cell repertoires in COVID-19. The V end lost 5 bases, the J end lost 2 bases, and 16 bases lay between the germline ends. The CDR3 consists of 16 residues. Germline V lookup: CDR1 MDHEN, CDR2 SYDVKM. TCRdb keeps only in-frame clones here, not all; method: immunoSEQ multiplex PCR. The sample yields more than 150,000 clones, roughly 85% seen once. The V call is TRBV28, the J call TRBJ1-5; tentatively, D is TRBD1 (6 bases). The TCR was taken from a man aged 55 to 69 with acute or convalescent COVID-19. Specimen: peripheral blood. In nucleotides, the CDR3 is TGTGCCAGCAGTCCGACAGGTTGGCGGGGCAATCAGCCCCAGCATTTT. Translated, it gives CASSPTGWRGNQPQHF.